The 14 T cell receptor beta chains below all came from one sample that was sequenced in a study of blood T cell repertoires in COVID-19. Here immunoSEQ multiplex PCR was the method, and the copy in TCRdb shows in-frame clones only, minus some. This table holds almost 350,000 clones, roughly nine tenths found once. Material: peripheral blood. These receptors came from a woman aged 55-70 years with COVID-19, enrolled during active disease.

The chain employs TRBV19 and TRBJ1-1; perhaps TRBD1 as D (6 bases). Per germline, CDR1 LNHDA and CDR2 SQIVND (reference sequence). V dropped 5 bases and J dropped 6 bases, with 19 bases sitting between them. CDR3 length equals 15 residues. The CDR3 loop reads CASSSTGQVFAEAFF. The CDR3 DNA sequence: TGTGCCAGTAGTTCGACAGGTCAGGTTTTCGCTGAAGCTTTCTTT.

The chain has TRBV7-3 and TRBJ2-3; D may be TRBD2 (6 bases). The CDR3 has 15 amino acids. Germline V gene sequence: CDR1 SGHTA, CDR2 FQGTGA. Trimming stripped 3 bases from V and 1 base from J, with 11 bases between. The CDR3 sequence: CASSLAGIRTDTQYF. CDR3 DNA sequence: TGTGCCAGCAGCTTGGCGGGGATACGCACAGATACGCAGTATTTT.

The chain recombines TRBV7-9 with TRBJ1-1; 9 bases are a match to TRBD1. V lost 4 bases to trimming and J lost 4 bases; unmatched junction nucleotides: 7. CDR1 SEHNR and CDR2 FQNEAQ come from the germline V gene (reference sequence). CDR3 size: 15 residues. The CDR3 loop reads CASSSGGTGFTEAFF. The CDR3 bases are TGTGCCAGCAGCTCTGGGGGGACAGGGTTCACTGAAGCTTTCTTT.

The chain is built from TRBV19 and TRBJ1-1, with D maybe TRBD1 (6 bases). The CDR3 covers 14 residues. V dropped 4 bases and J dropped 2 bases, with 11 bases sitting between them. The germline V gene encodes CDR1 LNHDA and CDR2 SQIVND (reference sequence). CDR3 in amino acids: CASSKQQGNTEAFF. The CDR3, as DNA: TGTGCCAGTAGTAAACAACAGGGAAACACTGAAGCTTTCTTT.

V and J are TRBV7-9 and TRBJ1-5; D call uncertain. Per the germline V gene, CDR1 is SEHNR and CDR2 is FQNEAQ (reference sequence). The CDR3 spans 14 residues. Trimming stripped 8 bases from V and 3 bases from J, with 14 bases between. CDR3 protein: CASSSTGFNQPQHF. In DNA, the CDR3 is TGTGCCAGCTCCTCGACTGGATTCAATCAGCCCCAGCATTTT.

This chain links TRBV11-2 with TRBJ2-7; D is perhaps TRBD1 or TRBD2 (6 bases each). Germline loops: CDR1 SGHAT, CDR2 FQNNGV. There are 16 residues in the CDR3. Between the trimmed V and J ends, which lost 5 bases and 4 bases, there was a span of 21 bases. CDR3 in amino acids: CASSIGTGGSTYEQYF. DNA of the CDR3: TGTGCCAGCAGCATAGGGACTGGGGGCTCTACATACGAGCAGTACTTC. The whole variable domain, remainder taken from reference TRBV11-2 and TRBJ2-7, is EAGVAQSPRYKIIEKRQSVAFWCNPISGHATLYWYQQILGQGPKLLIQFQNNGVVDDSQLPKDRFSAERLKGVDSTLKIQPAKLEDSAVYLCASSIGTGGSTYEQYFGPGTRLTVT.

The chain is built from TRBV18 and TRBJ1-2, with 9 positions matching TRBD1. CDR1 and CDR2 (germline): KGHSH, LQKENI. The CDR3 runs to 14 residues. Trimming at V came to 4 bases and at J to 4 bases, leaving 4 bases not matched to a gene. CDR3 sequence: CASSRTGDGYGYTF. The CDR3 DNA follows: TGTGCCAGCTCACGGACAGGGGATGGCTATGGCTACACCTTC.

V usage is TRBV5-5 and J usage is TRBJ2-1; a possible D gene is TRBD1 (6 bases). This CDR3 has 13 residues. Germline V CDR1 and CDR2: SGHKS, YYEKEE (reference sequence). The V end was cut by 0 bases, the J end by 10 bases, with 11 bases between. Written as DNA, the CDR3 is TGTGCCAGCAGCTTGGACAGGGTACACGAGCAGTTCTTC. This sequence encodes CASSLDRVHEQFF.

This clone is a singleton in its sample. The J gene is TRBJ1-1, the V gene TRBV6-5, with TRBD1 identical over 7 bases. V trimming: 7 bases; J trimming: 10 bases; junction bases outside the gene matches: 12. From germline, CDR1 is MNHEY and CDR2 SVGAGI. The CDR3 loop spans 13 amino acids. The CDR3 loop reads CASKKGAYIRAFF. As DNA, the CDR3 is TGTGCCAGCAAAAAGGGGGCGTACATAAGAGCTTTCTTT.

This sequence joins TRBV18 and TRBJ1-1; TRBD1 matches 8 bases. CDR3 length equals 15 residues. J lost 1 base, V lost 3 bases, and 4 bases had no gene match. Germline V gives CDR1 KGHSH, CDR2 LQKENI. CDR3 nucleotides: TGTGCCAGCTCACCCCAGGGGGCAGGGAACACTGAAGCTTTCTTT. Translated, it gives CASSPQGAGNTEAFF.

The chain employs TRBV7-2 and TRBJ1-2; D may be TRBD1 (6 bases). Trimming took off 1 base at V and 7 bases at J, with 13 bases between the two ends. CDR3 length: 14 amino acids. CDR1 and CDR2 (germline): SGHTA, FQGNSA. The chain's CDR3 is CASSLVVQGSGYTF. DNA for the CDR3: TGTGCCAGCAGCTTAGTCGTACAGGGAAGTGGCTACACCTTC.

This chain joins TRBV23-1 and TRBJ1-2; D possibly corresponds to TRBD1 (5 bases). TRBV23-1 is labeled an ORF, and its function is uncertain. The V end lost 2 bases, the J end lost 8 bases, and 18 bases lay between the germline ends. The CDR3 runs to 15 residues. The chain's CDR3 is CASSQRQTSTLGYTF. CDR3 DNA: TGCGCCAGCAGTCAAAGACAGACGTCTACCTTGGGCTACACCTTC.

A word on this clone: The same CDR3 arises from other DNA sequences in this sample as well. The chain recombines TRBV7-2 with TRBJ1-5; TRBD1 matches at 7 bases. Unmatched junction bases numbered 6, after V lost 4 bases and J lost 6 bases. The CDR3 has 14 amino acids. CDR1 and CDR2 (germline): SGHTA, FQGNSA. CDR3 in DNA: TGTGCCAGCAGCTCGCGACAGGGATCTCAGCCCCAGCATTTT. It yields the protein CASSSRQGSQPQHF.

The chain joins TRBV30 to TRBJ1-4; 9 nucleotides agree with TRBD1. This CDR3 has 12 amino acids. Germline V lookup: CDR1 GTSNPN, CDR2 SVGIG (reference sequence). Germline trimming cut 0 bases from V and 15 bases from J; bases unmatched to any gene: 5. CDR3 protein: CAWSVSGTGLFF. Here the CDR3 DNA reads TGTGCCTGGAGTGTATCCGGGACAGGGTTGTTTTTT.